One sample yielded the 21 T cell receptor beta chains listed below, sequenced in a study of blood T cell repertoires in COVID-19. Profiling relied on immunoSEQ multiplex PCR, and the TCRdb table lists in-frame clones only, not all of them. The data show fewer than 250,000 clones, around nine tenths seen once. Sequenced material: peripheral blood. The origin of the receptors is a woman in her thirties or forties who had recovered from COVID-19.

This chain uses TRBV7-9 with TRBJ1-2; 8 bases map to TRBD1. Trimming removed 1 base from V and 8 bases from J; junction bases left unmatched: 18. CDR3 length: 18 residues. Looked up from germline, CDR1 is SEHNR and CDR2 is FQNEAQ (reference sequence). For the CDR3, the DNA is TGTGCCAGCAGCTTAGTTTTGAGCCTGACCGGGACAGGCTGGGGCTACACCTTC. Translating it yields CASSLVLSLTGTGWGYTF.

CDR3 nucleotide sequence: TGTGCCTGGAGTACAAACACAGGGCAATACTATGGCTACACCTTC. Translated, it gives CAWSTNTGQYYGYTF. The V call is TRBV30, the J call TRBJ1-2, with D possibly TRBD1 on 6 matching bases. Trimming pared 2 bases from V and 3 bases from J, leaving 16 bases between. The CDR3 has 15 amino acids. Germline V CDR1 and CDR2: GTSNPN, SVGIG (reference sequence).

This chain connects TRBV19 to TRBJ2-1, with 8 bases matching TRBD2. Germline trimming cut 5 bases from V and 3 bases from J; bases unmatched to any gene: 6. CDR1 and CDR2 from the germline V gene are LNHDA and SQIVND (reference sequence). This CDR3 region has 15 residues. In nucleotides, the CDR3 is TGTGCCAGTAGTCCGGTAGCGGGATACTACAATGAGCAGTTCTTC. It translates to CASSPVAGYYNEQFF.

The chain recombines TRBV27 with TRBJ2-7; 12 bases line up with TRBD1. The V gene end was trimmed by 6 bases and the J gene end by 3 bases; junction bases not matched to a gene: 9. Germline V gene lookup returns CDR1 MNHEY and CDR2 SMNVEV (reference sequence). The CDR3 runs 16 residues. CDR3 amino acids: CASREGQGAAIYEQYF. The DNA of the CDR3 is TGTGCCAGCAGAGAGGGACAGGGGGCGGCAATCTACGAGCAGTACTTC.

In nucleotides, the CDR3 is TGTGCCAGCACCAAATTGGTAGCGGGAGAGACTGAGCAGTTCTTC. This translates into CASTKLVAGETEQFF. This chain uses TRBV6-5 with TRBJ2-1; 9 bases fit TRBD2. Germline values: CDR1 MNHEY, CDR2 SVGAGI. This CDR3 spans 15 amino acids. Unmatched junction bases numbered 13, after V lost 7 bases and J lost 9 bases.

The chain employs TRBV6-1 and TRBJ1-5; TRBD1 aligns across 8 bases. V was pared by 3 bases and J by 5 bases, with 3 bases of the junction left unmatched. This CDR3 has 14 amino acids. Germline loops: CDR1 MNHNS, CDR2 SASEGT. CDR3 DNA sequence: TGTGCCAGCAGTGAGACAGGGGCGCATCAGCCCCAGCATTTT. Protein: CASSETGAHQPQHF.

This clone has a single count. The rearrangement joins TRBV9 to TRBJ2-7, with a tentative D call TRBD1 (6 bases). The CDR3 is made up of 15 amino acids. V was shortened by 3 bases and J by 1 base, with 14 bases between the two germline ends. Germline assignment: CDR1 SGDLS and CDR2 YYNGEE. The CDR3 region is CASSANPDSSYEQYF. As DNA, the CDR3 is TGTGCCAGCAGCGCGAACCCGGACAGTTCCTACGAGCAGTACTTC.

The rearrangement uses TRBV15 and TRBJ2-1; TRBD1 agrees at 10 bases. J lost 8 bases, V lost 0 bases, and 7 bases had no gene match. The germline CDR1 and CDR2 sequences are LNHNV and YYDKDF (reference sequence). This CDR3 comprises 16 residues. The CDR3 here is CATSRDRGQGIHEQFF. DNA for the CDR3: TGTGCCACCAGCAGAGATCGGGGACAGGGGATCCATGAGCAGTTCTTC.

The chain employs TRBV11-1 and TRBJ1-5; D remains unclear. The CDR3 sequence is 13 residues long. The germline V gene has CDR1 SGHAT and CDR2 FQDESV (reference sequence). The V and J ends lost 5 bases and 7 bases respectively, with 12 bases between them. The CDR3 bases are TGTGCCAGCAGCCGCGGGTTGGGGCAGCCCCAGCATTTT. Translating it yields CASSRGLGQPQHF.

The chain combines TRBV5-1 with TRBJ2-1, with D tentatively TRBD2 (6 bases). Per germline, CDR1 SGHRS and CDR2 YFSETQ. The CDR3 has 16 residues. The V end was cut by 6 bases, the J end by 8 bases, with 24 bases between. The CDR3: CASTDLEGRGSHEQFF. The CDR3 region has the DNA TGCGCCAGCACCGACCTGGAGGGGAGAGGGTCCCATGAGCAGTTCTTC.

J is TRBJ2-3 and V is TRBV28; D is perhaps TRBD2 (6 bases). V lost 2 bases and J 5 bases, leaving 11 bases between the germline ends. This CDR3 comprises 14 residues. The germline V gene has CDR1 MDHEN and CDR2 SYDVKM. CDR3 amino acids: CASSLPGVEDTQYF. CDR3 sequence (DNA): TGTGCCAGCAGTTTACCGGGAGTGGAAGATACGCAGTATTTT.

The CDR3 protein is CSASLTSQGAGTEAFF. In DNA form, the CDR3 reads TGCAGCGCTTCTTTAACCTCACAGGGGGCTGGAACTGAAGCTTTCTTT. This chain uses TRBV29-1 with TRBJ1-1, with 9 bases fitting TRBD1. Germline CDR1 is SQVTM and CDR2 is ANQGSEA. The CDR3 extends over 16 amino acids. Germline trimming cut 7 bases from V and 5 bases from J; bases unmatched to any gene: 17.

CDR3 in amino acids: CASTQGGRETQYF. The CDR3 nucleotides are TGTGCCAGCACCCAGGGAGGGCGAGAGACCCAGTACTTC. The genes are TRBV25-1 and TRBJ2-5; TRBD2 matches at 7 bases. This CDR3 is built from 13 residues. CDR1 and CDR2 from the germline V gene are MGHDK and SYGVNS. The trim removed 7 bases at V and 4 bases at J, leaving 6 bases unmatched.

The chain is built from TRBV20-1 and TRBJ1-5; 8 nucleotides line up with TRBD1. This CDR3 contains 13 residues. The V and J ends lost 3 bases and 6 bases, in that order; junction bases with no gene match: 4. Germline CDR1 is DFQATT and CDR2 is SNEGSKA (reference sequence). The CDR3 nucleotides read TGCAGTGCTAGTTGGGGACAGGTTCAGCCCCAGCATTTT. It codes for CSASWGQVQPQHF.

V usage is TRBV5-5 and J usage is TRBJ2-7; D not certain. The CDR3 consists of 16 residues. Trimming shortened V by 1 base and J by 0 bases, and 14 bases separated the two germline ends. CDR1 and CDR2 from the germline V gene are SGHKS and YYEKEE (reference sequence). In DNA, the CDR3 is TGTGCCAGCAGCTTGTTCGCGGATACCAGCTCCTACGAGCAGTACTTC. Protein: CASSLFADTSSYEQYF.

The chain combines TRBV19 with TRBJ1-1; D not certain. Germline CDR1 and CDR2: LNHDA and SQIVND (reference sequence). Between the trimmed V and J ends, which lost 3 bases and 7 bases, there was a span of 9 bases. This CDR3 comprises 12 residues. The CDR3 protein is CASSMWRDEAFF. The CDR3 DNA sequence: TGTGCCAGTAGTATGTGGAGAGATGAAGCTTTCTTT.

V and J are TRBV5-6 and TRBJ2-1; possible D gene TRBD1, 6 bases. Germline CDR1 SGHDT, CDR2 YYEEEE. V was cut by 4 bases and J by 1 base, with 15 bases left in between. The CDR3 totals 16 residues. The CDR3 is CASSRSGDPSYNEQFF. CDR3 bases: TGTGCCAGCAGCAGATCAGGGGACCCTTCCTACAATGAGCAGTTCTTC. The whole variable domain, remainder taken from reference TRBV5-6 and TRBJ2-1, is DAGVTQSPTHLIKTRGQQVTLRCSPKSGHDTVSWYQQALGQGPQFIFQYYEEEERQRGNFPDRFSGHQFPNYSSELNVNALLLGDSALYLCASSRSGDPSYNEQFFGPGTRLTVL.

The chain has TRBV30 and TRBJ2-1; 13 bases match TRBD2. The V segment lost 3 bases and the J segment 7 bases; nucleotides outside the gene matches: 9. This CDR3 region has 16 residues. CDR1 is GTSNPN, CDR2 SVGIG, per germline (reference sequence). The CDR3 spells CAWSIPGLAGVNEQFF. The CDR3 nucleotides are TGTGCCTGGAGCATACCCGGACTAGCGGGAGTTAATGAGCAGTTCTTC.

The chain recombines TRBV28 with TRBJ2-7, with D perhaps matching TRBD2 (6 bases). Germline lookup yields CDR1 MDHEN and CDR2 SYDVKM. CDR3 length: 14 amino acids. V lost 6 bases to trimming and J lost 4 bases, with 16 bases between them. The CDR3 DNA is TGTGCCAGCAGACCGAACCGGGGGAGGTACGAGCAGTACTTC. This gives the protein CASRPNRGRYEQYF.

The V gene is TRBV19, the J gene TRBJ1-5; TRBD1 might be the D (5 bases). There are 13 residues in the CDR3. The germline V gene has CDR1 LNHDA and CDR2 SQIVND (reference sequence). V lost 5 bases to trimming and J lost 6 bases, with 11 bases between them. The CDR3 here is CASSYAGPQPQHF. The CDR3 DNA reads as TGTGCCAGTAGTTACGCAGGGCCTCAGCCCCAGCATTTT.

As DNA, the CDR3 is TGTGCCAGCAGGGACCCGGGACTAGCGGGAGAAAAGCAGTACTTC. It yields the protein CASRDPGLAGEKQYF. V gene TRBV2 combines with J gene TRBJ2-7; 14 nucleotides agree with TRBD2. This CDR3 is 15 amino acids long. Germline V gives CDR1 SNHLY, CDR2 FYNNEI. Trimming at V came to 6 bases and at J to 8 bases, leaving 9 bases not matched to a gene.